The clone carrying this T cell receptor beta chain was counted at least ten times. The antigen remains unidentified. The CDR3 runs to 14 residues. V was trimmed by 0 bases and J by 3 bases, leaving 9 bases between them. In germline, CDR1 is DFQATT, CDR2 SNEGSKA (reference sequence). The record originates from a study of regulatory T cells in long-lasting Graves disease. Whole-study findings and limits: It was in persistent disease that TRBV28, TRBJ1-2 and TRBJ2-5 were favored.

To make TCR beta libraries, researchers used iRepertoire HTBI primers and Arm-PCR of CDR3 regions. One entry per CDR3 protein, called by TCRdb with MiXCR from the multiplex PCR reads. The sample holds about 520,000 distinct CDR3 sequences; 12% are singletons and the top ten take over 7%. Time point meaning: newly diagnosed GD, antithyroid drugs for less than 3 months. Following extraction of RNA from PBMCs, that RNA was used to make the TCR library. An approximately 10-milliliter sample of peripheral blood was drawn into EDTA tubes. The same sample was also used in a study of T cells in Graves' hyperthyroidism and ophthalmopathy.

The TCR comes from a woman in her 30s with Graves disease. The sequencing used peripheral blood mononuclear cells (PBMCs), collected at new diagnosis, from a patient treated with antithyroid drugs. The chain uses TRBV20-1 and TRBJ1-5; D gene ambiguous. CDR3 sequence: CSARDRVANQPQHF. DNA for the CDR3: TGCAGTGCTAGAGATCGGGTGGCCAATCAGCCCCAGCATTTT.